Listed below are T cell receptor beta chains from one sample, sequenced in a study of cytomegalovirus exposure and HLA in healthy donors. Here immunoSEQ multiplex PCR was the method, and the copy in TCRdb shows in-frame clones only, minus some. Of around 130,000 clones listed, about four fifths are singletons. The specimen sequenced was PBMCs. All receptors derive from a man aged 25 to 40 in good health and CMV-seronegative. Both conserved end residues are part of each CDR3. A D gene is named only where the DNA matches it firmly.

length,V,D,J,CDR3
13,TRBV2,TRBD1,TRBJ1-2,CASSGTGGDGYTF
15,TRBV2,NA,TRBJ2-3,CASGSRGVIRDTQYF
15,TRBV13,TRBD1,TRBJ2-5,CASSVGTGDQVTQYF
14,TRBV27,NA,TRBJ1-5,CASSLGLGNQPQHF
12,TRBV7-2,NA,TRBJ2-2,CASSPLPGELFF
17,TRBV11-2,NA,TRBJ1-1,CASSFLSLTGLNTEAFF
17,TRBV11-2,NA,TRBJ1-6,CASSLTLGGWPNSPLHF
14,TRBV27,TRBD1,TRBJ1-5,CASSLDRVGQPQHF
13,TRBV6-5,NA,TRBJ1-1,CASSLGANTEAFF
14,TRBV5-4,TRBD1,TRBJ1-4,CASSLSGGNEKLFF